This TCR beta chain is from a study of beta chain features in type 1 diabetes. Expressed TCRB transcripts were sequenced after all isolated RNA was converted to cDNA. Measured with immunoSEQ multiplex PCR; TCRdb has only the in-frame clones, and not every one. Of 350,000 to 450,000 clones detected, approximately 15% appear once; the ten largest clones hold under 0.04%. In its sample, this clone was seen a few times. An end of the junction differs from the germline gene, which may be a read error. CDR1 SQVTM and CDR2 ANQGSEA come from the germline V gene. The CDR3 totals 12 residues. This chain connects TRBV29-1 to TRBJ1-2, with 9 bases that match TRBD1. Sequenced material: naive CD4+ T cells from blood. This TCR derives from a man aged 25-40 years in good health. The CDR3 loop is CGVTGGSYGYTF. The CDR3 nucleotides are TGTGGGGTTACAGGGGGCTCCTATGGCTACACCTTC.